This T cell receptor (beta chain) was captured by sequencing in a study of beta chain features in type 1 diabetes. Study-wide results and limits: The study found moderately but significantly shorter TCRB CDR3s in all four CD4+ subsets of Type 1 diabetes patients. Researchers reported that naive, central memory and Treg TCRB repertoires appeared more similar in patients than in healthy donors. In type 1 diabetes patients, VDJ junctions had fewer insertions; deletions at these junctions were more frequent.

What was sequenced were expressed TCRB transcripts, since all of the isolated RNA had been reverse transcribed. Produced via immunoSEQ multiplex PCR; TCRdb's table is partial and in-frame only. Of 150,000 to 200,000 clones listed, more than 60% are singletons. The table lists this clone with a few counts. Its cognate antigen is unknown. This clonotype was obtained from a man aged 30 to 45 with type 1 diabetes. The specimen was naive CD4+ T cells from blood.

In DNA, the CDR3 is TGTGCCTGGAGTCCCGGGGAGATTAATGAGCAGTTCTTC. Residues: CAWSPGEINEQFF. The genes are TRBV30 and TRBJ2-1; D may be TRBD2 (5 bases). Per the germline V gene, CDR1 is GTSNPN and CDR2 is SVGIG (reference sequence). The CDR3 totals 13 residues. Trimming took 2 bases from V and 7 from J, leaving 12 bases between them. The full variable domain, rest sourced from reference TRBV30 and TRBJ2-1, is SQTIHQWPATLVQPVGSPLSLECTVEGTSNPNLYWYRQAAGRGLQLLFYSVGIGQISSEVPQNLSASRPQDRQFILSSKKLLLSDSGFYLCAWSPGEINEQFFGPGTRLTVL.